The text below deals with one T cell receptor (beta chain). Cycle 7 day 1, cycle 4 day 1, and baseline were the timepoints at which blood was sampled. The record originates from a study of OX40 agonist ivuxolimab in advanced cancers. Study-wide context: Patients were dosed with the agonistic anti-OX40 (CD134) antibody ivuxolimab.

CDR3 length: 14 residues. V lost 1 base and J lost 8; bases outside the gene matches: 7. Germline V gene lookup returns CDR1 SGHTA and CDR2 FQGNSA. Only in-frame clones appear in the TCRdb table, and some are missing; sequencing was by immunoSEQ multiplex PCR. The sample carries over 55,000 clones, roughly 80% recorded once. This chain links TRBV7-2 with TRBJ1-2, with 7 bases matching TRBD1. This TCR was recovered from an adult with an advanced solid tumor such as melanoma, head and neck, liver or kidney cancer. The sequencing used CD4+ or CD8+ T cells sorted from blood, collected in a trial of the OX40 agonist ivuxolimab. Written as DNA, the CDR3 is TGTGCCAGCAGCTTAGATGGAACAGGGGCCGGCTACACCTTC. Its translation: CASSLDGTGAGYTF.